Presented here are 28 T cell receptor beta chains from one specimen sequenced in a study of T cell changes during pregnancy in multiple sclerosis. Generated by immunoSEQ multiplex PCR, the TCRdb table keeps only in-frame clones and is missing some. Of about 97,000 clones in the sample, around nine tenths are singletons; the top ten hold around 0.78%. The sequenced sample was peripheral blood, obtained in the second trimester of pregnancy. These receptors originate from a female donor in good health, enrolled as a control in a pregnancy study.

This chain links TRBV7-2 with TRBJ2-1; D gene unclear. V lost 6 bases, J lost 4 bases, and 10 bases lay in between. CDR1 and CDR2 from the germline V gene are SGHTA and FQGNSA. The CDR3 is made up of 13 amino acids. CDR3 nucleotides: TGTGCCAGCAGGCAGCTAGGTTACAATGAGCAGTTCTTC. Amino acids: CASRQLGYNEQFF.

This clone was counted only a few times. The chain has TRBV5-1 and TRBJ1-6, with unresolved D. Germline V CDR1 and CDR2: SGHRS, YFSETQ. This CDR3 region has 16 residues. V shed 0 bases and J shed 0 bases, with 7 bases lying between them. The CDR3: CASSLASDSYNSPLHF. CDR3 in DNA: TGCGCCAGCAGCTTGGCCAGCGACTCCTATAATTCACCCCTCCACTTT.

The chain combines TRBV27 with TRBJ1-5; TRBD1 might be the D (5 bases). V shed 4 bases and J shed 7 bases, with 20 bases lying between them. The CDR3 extends over 16 amino acids. CDR1 MNHEY and CDR2 SMNVEV come from the germline V gene (reference sequence). This chain's CDR3 is CASSSLSDSRKQPQHF. Written as DNA, the CDR3 is TGTGCCAGCAGTTCCTTGAGTGACAGTAGAAAACAGCCCCAGCATTTT.

This chain joins TRBV12-5 and TRBJ1-1, with TRBD1 as a possible D gene (5 bases). The CDR3 has 15 amino acids. In germline, CDR1 is LGHNT, CDR2 FRNRAP. V was clipped by 1 base and J by 5 bases, with 14 bases between them. The CDR3 DNA reads TGTGCTAGTGGTTTGGGACAGAACCCTGGGACTGAAGCTTTCTTT. This codes for CASGLGQNPGTEAFF.

The rearrangement joins TRBV27 to TRBJ1-2, with 8 nucleotides matching TRBD1. The CDR3 runs to 13 residues. The V gene end was trimmed by 5 bases and the J gene end by 7 bases; junction bases not matched to a gene: 6. Germline loops: CDR1 MNHEY, CDR2 SMNVEV (reference sequence). The CDR3 region has the DNA TGTGCCAGCAGTCATGGGACAGGTGGTGGCTACACCTTC. Protein: CASSHGTGGGYTF.

This rearrangement joins TRBV4-1 to TRBJ2-5; the D gene is possibly TRBD2 (7 bases). CDR1 and CDR2 (germline): MGHRA, YSYEKL. There are 13 residues in the CDR3. The V end was cut by 4 bases, the J end by 5 bases, with 11 bases between. Written as DNA, the CDR3 is TGCGCCAGCAGCCCGGGGGGCTTGGAGACCCAGTACTTC. Its translation is CASSPGGLETQYF.

This chain connects TRBV25-1 to TRBJ1-6, with D uncertain. The CDR3 loop spans 16 amino acids. CDR1 is MGHDK and CDR2 is SYGVNS in the germline V gene. The germline V and J ends were trimmed by 8 bases and 5 bases, with 19 bases remaining between them. The CDR3 DNA is TGTGCCAGCTCCGGGGTGTTGGTGTCTAATAATTCACCCCTCCACTTT. This translates into CASSGVLVSNNSPLHF.

The gene calls are TRBV5-5 and TRBJ1-2; D remains ambiguous. Germline V gene data show CDR1 as SGHKS and CDR2 as YYEKEE (reference sequence). CDR3 length: 15 residues. V was pared by 1 base and J by 3 bases, with 13 bases between. The CDR3 sequence: CASSLREDGHYGYTF. Written as DNA, the CDR3 is TGTGCCAGCAGCTTGCGGGAGGACGGCCACTATGGCTACACCTTC.

V is TRBV9 and J is TRBJ2-1, with TRBD1 matching 7 bases. The CDR3 runs to 19 residues. J was trimmed by 7 bases and V by 1 base; bases with no gene match: 20. Germline V CDR1 and CDR2: SGDLS, YYNGEE. In DNA form, the CDR3 reads TGTGCCAGCAGCGTACAGGTCGACGTGAGGGGGCTGGTTCGAAATGAGCAGTTCTTC. Translated, it gives CASSVQVDVRGLVRNEQFF.

V gene TRBV12-2 combines with J gene TRBJ2-5; the table names TRBD2, a call not compared with the DNA. TRBV12-2 is a listed pseudogene. This CDR3 has 15 residues. The CDR3: CASPPLAGGQETQYF. The DNA of the CDR3 is TGTGCAAGTCCCCCACTAGCGGGGGGGCAAGAGACCCAGTACTTC.

The chain has TRBV14 and TRBJ2-5, with D unclear. Trimming shortened V by 5 bases and J by 5 bases, and 9 bases separated the two germline ends. Germline CDR1 and CDR2: SGHDN and FVKESK. The CDR3 has 12 amino acids. Here the CDR3 reads CASSATRETQYF. CDR3 DNA: TGTGCCAGCAGCGCTACCAGGGAGACCCAGTACTTC.

The V call is TRBV18, the J call TRBJ1-1; D is unclear. Germline V gene data show CDR1 as KGHSH and CDR2 as LQKENI. The germline V and J ends were trimmed by 3 bases and 0 bases, with 5 bases remaining between them. The CDR3 length is 13 residues. CDR3 amino acids: CASSPPVNTEAFF. The DNA for the CDR3 is TGTGCCAGCTCACCCCCGGTGAACACTGAAGCTTTCTTT.

The chain has TRBV6-5 and TRBJ1-1; D unresolved. The CDR3 covers 14 residues. V lost 0 bases, J lost 0 bases, and 5 bases lay in between. The germline gives CDR1 MNHEY, CDR2 SVGAGI. CDR3 DNA: TGTGCCAGCAGTTACTCAGCGGTGAACACTGAAGCTTTCTTT. Translation: CASSYSAVNTEAFF.

The chain links TRBV11-1 to TRBJ1-2, with D possibly being TRBD1 (5 bases). The CDR3 contains 13 residues. V lost 5 bases to trimming and J lost 6 bases, with 13 bases between them. CDR1 and CDR2 (germline): SGHAT, FQDESV (reference sequence). CDR3 coding DNA: TGTGCCAGCAGCGTAGGGAGGGGAGATGGCTACACCTTC. This gives the protein CASSVGRGDGYTF.

In DNA, the CDR3 is TGTGCCAGCAGTCCGACGACAGCAACTAATGAAAAACTGTTTTTT. As protein: CASSPTTATNEKLFF. The rearrangement uses TRBV28 and TRBJ1-4; D is possibly TRBD1 (5 bases). This CDR3 is 15 amino acids long. The V and J ends lost 5 bases and 0 bases respectively, with 10 bases between them. CDR1 and CDR2 from the germline V gene are MDHEN and SYDVKM.

The rearrangement joins TRBV28 to TRBJ1-5, with 9 bases that match TRBD1. This CDR3 has 16 residues. Germline assignment: CDR1 MDHEN and CDR2 SYDVKM. V was clipped by 1 base and J by 4 bases; unmatched bases: 5. CDR3: CASSLLQGAYNQPQHF. The CDR3 DNA sequence: TGTGCCAGCAGTTTATTACAGGGGGCATATAATCAGCCCCAGCATTTT.

The chain has TRBV4-3 and TRBJ2-5, with TRBD2 identical over 10 bases. V lost 4 bases to trimming and J lost 7 bases; unmatched junction nucleotides: 21. The CDR3 extends over 19 amino acids. The germline V gene encodes CDR1 LGHNA and CDR2 YSLEER. The CDR3 loop is CASSLRGASTSGLQSTQYF. The DNA of the CDR3 is TGCGCCAGCAGCCTACGGGGGGCTTCGACTAGCGGGTTACAGTCGACCCAGTACTTC.

This clone was observed once. The chain couples TRBV27 to TRBJ1-4; a possible D gene is TRBD1 (5 bases). The CDR3 has 12 amino acids. Germline V gives CDR1 MNHEY, CDR2 SMNVEV (reference sequence). The ends were cut back, 9 bases at V and 5 bases at J, with 10 bases in the middle. The CDR3 coding sequence is TGTGCCAGTAGGGAGGGGAATGAAAAACTGTTTTTT. It translates to CASREGNEKLFF.

The chain uses TRBV6-5 and TRBJ2-3; D uncertain. The germline V gene has CDR1 MNHEY and CDR2 SVGAGI. This CDR3 has 12 residues. V lost 1 base and J 5 bases, leaving 4 bases between the germline ends. CDR3 amino acids: CASSYYGDTQYF. In nucleotides, the CDR3 is TGTGCCAGCAGTTACTACGGAGATACGCAGTATTTT.

For the CDR3, the DNA is TGTGCCAGCAGATCAGGGACAGGGTCCCTTTACGAGCAGTACTTC. The encoded protein is CASRSGTGSLYEQYF. The chain has TRBV11-2 and TRBJ2-7; 9 bases map to TRBD1. The ends lost 6 bases at V and 4 bases at J; junction bases unmatched: 10. The CDR3 length is 15 residues. Germline loops: CDR1 SGHAT, CDR2 FQNNGV.

The V call is TRBV10-3, the J call TRBJ1-2; weak D call: TRBD1 (6 bases). Germline loops: CDR1 ENHRY, CDR2 SYGVKD. The CDR3 totals 15 residues. V was pared by 6 bases and J by 0 bases, with 14 bases between. CDR3 in DNA: TGTGCCATCAGATTGACAGGCTATCCTAACTATGGCTACACCTTC. It specifies CAIRLTGYPNYGYTF.

The chain couples TRBV19 to TRBJ1-4, with unresolved D. This CDR3 has 17 amino acids. Trimming removed 10 bases at V and 6 bases at J, with 27 bases between. Germline V gene sequence: CDR1 LNHDA, CDR2 SQIVND (reference sequence). The CDR3 DNA sequence: TGTGCCACCAGTGGGGAGCCCCGGTTTGTCGGGGATGAAAAACTGTTTTTT. Protein: CATSGEPRFVGDEKLFF.

The CDR3 protein is CASSVAGYNNEQFF. CDR3 DNA: TGTGCCAGCAGCGTAGCAGGGTACAACAATGAGCAGTTCTTC. The rearrangement joins TRBV9 to TRBJ2-1; tentatively, D is TRBD1 (5 bases). V was shortened by 0 bases and J by 5 bases, with 9 bases between the two germline ends. The length of the CDR3 is 14 residues. Germline CDR1 SGDLS, CDR2 YYNGEE.

This rearrangement joins TRBV5-1 to TRBJ2-2; TRBD2 is a possible D gene (7 bases). The length of the CDR3 is 17 residues. Looked up from germline, CDR1 is SGHRS and CDR2 is YFSETQ. V was pared by 4 bases and J by 1 base, with 17 bases between. The CDR3 region is CASSGGGGSWNTGELFF. CDR3 nucleotides: TGCGCCAGCAGCGGGGGCGGCGGGAGCTGGAACACCGGGGAGCTGTTTTTT.

Comments on this clone: At the DNA level, this CDR3 is encoded by other sequences in the same sample as well. The chain employs TRBV18 and TRBJ2-7, with D possibly matching TRBD2 (6 bases). The CDR3 consists of 14 residues. V lost 2 bases to trimming and J lost 4 bases, with 12 bases between them. Germline CDR1 and CDR2: KGHSH and LQKENI. CDR3 loop: CASSPGTGEYEQYF. CDR3 DNA: TGTGCCAGCTCACCAGGGACGGGAGAATACGAGCAGTACTTC.

This clone was seen just once. The chain is built from TRBV19 and TRBJ1-6, with TRBD1 identical over 9 bases. CDR3 length: 15 amino acids. Looked up from germline, CDR1 is LNHDA and CDR2 is SQIVND (reference sequence). The V gene end was trimmed by 5 bases and the J gene end by 7 bases; junction bases not matched to a gene: 6. The CDR3 DNA reads TGTGCCAGTAGTGGCACAGGGGGCGACAATTCACCCCTCCACTTT. Encoded protein: CASSGTGGDNSPLHF.

Only one count was recorded for this clone. The chain carries TRBV6-1 and TRBJ2-4, with unresolved D. The V end was cut by 6 bases, the J end by 7 bases, with 19 bases between. Germline assignment: CDR1 MNHNS and CDR2 SASEGT. The CDR3 totals 15 residues. The CDR3 DNA is TGTGCCAGCAGCAACAACGTGGCCCTCGCTAACATTCAGTACTTC. Its protein product is CASSNNVALANIQYF.

The gene calls are TRBV7-9 and TRBJ2-3, with 8 bases matching TRBD2. This CDR3 is 15 amino acids long. Germline-derived CDR1 and CDR2 are SEHNR and FQNEAQ (reference sequence). V shed 6 bases, J shed 3 bases, and the junction held 8 bases outside the gene matches. CDR3 sequence: CASSPSSGVTDTQYF. CDR3 DNA sequence: TGTGCCAGCAGTCCGAGTAGCGGGGTGACAGATACGCAGTATTTT.